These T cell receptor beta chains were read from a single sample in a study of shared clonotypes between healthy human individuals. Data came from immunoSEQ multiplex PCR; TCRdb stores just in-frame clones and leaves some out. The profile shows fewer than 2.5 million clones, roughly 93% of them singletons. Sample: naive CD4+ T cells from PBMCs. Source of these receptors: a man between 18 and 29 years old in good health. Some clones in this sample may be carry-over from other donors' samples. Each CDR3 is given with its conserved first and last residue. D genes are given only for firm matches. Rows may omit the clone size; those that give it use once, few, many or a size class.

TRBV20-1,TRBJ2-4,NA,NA,CSLEGKNIQYF,TGCAGTTTAGAGGGGAAAAACATTCAGTACTTC
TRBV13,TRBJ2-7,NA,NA,CASYEQYF,TGTGCCAGCTACGAGCAGTACTTC
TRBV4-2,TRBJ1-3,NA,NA,CASSHGSSGNTIYF,TGTGCCAGCAGCCATGGGTCCTCTGGAAACACCATATATTTT
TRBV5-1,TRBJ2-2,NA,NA,CASRPNTGELFF,TGCGCCAGCAGGCCGAACACCGGGGAGCTGTTTTTT
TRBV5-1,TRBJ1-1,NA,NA,CASSLEGFEAFF,TGCGCCAGCAGCTTGGAGGGGTTTGAAGCTTTCTTT
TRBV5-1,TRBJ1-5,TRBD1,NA,CASNQGALEPQHF,TGCGCCAGCAACCAGGGGGCACTAGAACCCCAGCATTTT
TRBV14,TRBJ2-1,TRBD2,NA,CASSQVRGVGDNEQFF,TGTGCCAGCAGCCAAGTACGGGGGGTAGGAGACAATGAGCAGTTCTTC
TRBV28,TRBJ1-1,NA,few,CASGQRTEAFF,TGTGCCAGCGGACAGCGGACTGAAGCTTTCTTT
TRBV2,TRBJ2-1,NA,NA,CASSPSNEQFF,TGTGCCAGCAGTCCTAGCAATGAGCAGTTCTTC
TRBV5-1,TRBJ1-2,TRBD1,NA,CASSLGFVGTGSAYGYTF,TGCGCCAGCAGCTTGGGCTTCGTAGGGACAGGGAGCGCTTACGGCTACACCTTC
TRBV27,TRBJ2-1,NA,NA,CASSFGFYNEQFF,TGTGCCAGCAGTTTCGGTTTCTACAATGAGCAGTTCTTC
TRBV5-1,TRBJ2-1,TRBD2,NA,CASSHGLAGGIYNEQFF,TGCGCCAGCAGCCACGGACTAGCGGGAGGTATTTACAATGAGCAGTTCTTC
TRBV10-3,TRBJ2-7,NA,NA,CAISESKVGRNVYF,TGTGCCATCAGTGAGTCGAAAGTGGGAAGGAACGTATACTTC
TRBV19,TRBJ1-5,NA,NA,CASSPGSYGQPQHF,TGTGCCAGTAGTCCAGGGTCGTACGGACAGCCCCAGCATTTT
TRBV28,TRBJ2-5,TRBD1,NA,CASSFGDRGPETQYF,TGTGCCAGCAGTTTCGGGGACAGGGGGCCAGAGACCCAGTACTTC
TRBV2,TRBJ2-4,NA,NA,CAGSDLSLKNIQYF,TGTGCCGGCAGTGATCTGAGCCTAAAAAACATTCAGTACTTC
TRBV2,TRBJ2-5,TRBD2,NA,CASSEVWLAGEKETQYF,TGTGCCAGCAGTGAAGTTTGGTTAGCGGGAGAAAAAGAGACCCAGTACTTC
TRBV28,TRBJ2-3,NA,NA,CASSHPLGGTRRGTDTQYF,TGTGCCAGCAGCCATCCTCTAGGCGGGACTCGGAGGGGCACAGATACGCAGTATTTT
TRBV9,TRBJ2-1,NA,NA,CASSVGSYNEQFF,TGTGCCAGCAGCGTGGGCTCCTACAATGAGCAGTTCTTC
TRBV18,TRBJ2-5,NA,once,CASSPPGGQFQETQYF,TGTGCCAGCTCACCACCGGGTGGGCAGTTCCAAGAGACCCAGTACTTC
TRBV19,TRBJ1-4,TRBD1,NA,CASSRTDRGGEKLFF,TGTGCCAGTAGTCGAACTGACAGGGGTGGGGAAAAACTGTTTTTT
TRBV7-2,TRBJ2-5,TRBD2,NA,CASSKRTSSGETQYF,TGTGCCAGCAGTAAAAGGACTAGCTCCGGGGAGACCCAGTACTTC
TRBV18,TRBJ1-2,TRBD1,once,CASSGTAPRYGYTF,TGTGCCAGCTCAGGGACAGCTCCTAGATATGGCTACACCTTC
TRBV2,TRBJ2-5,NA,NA,CASSDRSRETQYF,TGTGCCAGCAGTGATCGGAGTCGGGAGACCCAGTACTTC
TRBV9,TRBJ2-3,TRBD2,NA,CASSLQPSSGSTDTQYF,TGTGCCAGCAGCCTCCAACCCTCTAGCGGGAGCACAGATACGCAGTATTTT
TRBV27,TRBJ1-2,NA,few,CASSPNNYGYTF,TGTGCCAGCAGTCCAAATAACTATGGCTACACCTTC
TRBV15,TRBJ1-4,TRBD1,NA,CATSSLQGAEEKLFF,TGTGCCACCAGCAGCTTACAGGGGGCAGAAGAAAAACTGTTTTTT
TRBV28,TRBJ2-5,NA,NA,CASIQVPGSQETQYF,TGTGCCAGCATCCAAGTTCCGGGGAGCCAAGAGACCCAGTACTTC
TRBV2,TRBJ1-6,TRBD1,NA,CASRQGVNSPLHF,TGTGCCAGCAGGCAGGGGGTAAATTCACCCCTCCACTTT
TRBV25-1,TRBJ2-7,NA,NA,CASRMGGSSYEQYF,TGTGCCAGCAGGATGGGGGGTAGCTCCTACGAGCAGTACTTC
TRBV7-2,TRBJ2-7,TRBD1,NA,CASSLGTGPYEQYF,TGTGCCAGCAGCTTGGGGACAGGGCCATACGAGCAGTACTTC
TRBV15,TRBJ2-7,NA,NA,CATSRDSGAYEQYF,TGTGCCACCAGCAGAGATAGTGGAGCCTACGAGCAGTACTTC
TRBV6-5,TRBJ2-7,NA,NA,CASSYSVSAGYYEQYF,TGTGCCAGCAGTTACTCGGTCAGCGCCGGTTACTACGAGCAGTACTTC
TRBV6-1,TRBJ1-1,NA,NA,CASRLDEGGTEAFF,TGTGCCAGCAGGCTGGATGAGGGCGGAACTGAAGCTTTCTTT
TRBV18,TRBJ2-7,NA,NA,CASSLERLDEQYF,TGTGCCAGCTCATTAGAGAGGTTAGACGAGCAGTACTTC
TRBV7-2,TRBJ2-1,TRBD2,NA,CASSPMTSGSINEQFF,TGTGCCAGCAGCCCCATGACTAGCGGGAGTATTAATGAGCAGTTCTTC
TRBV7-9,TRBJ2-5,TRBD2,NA,CASSFWLAGEETQYF,TGTGCCAGCAGCTTTTGGCTAGCGGGAGAGGAGACCCAGTACTTC
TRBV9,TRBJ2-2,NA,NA,CASSVAIGELFF,TGTGCCAGCAGCGTAGCTATCGGGGAGCTGTTTTTT
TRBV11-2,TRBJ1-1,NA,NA,CASSSSSRNTEAFF,TGTGCCAGCAGCTCCTCCTCGCGGAACACTGAAGCTTTCTTT
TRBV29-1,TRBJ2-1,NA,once,CSVDGEQLRDEQFF,TGCAGCGTTGATGGGGAACAACTACGGGATGAGCAGTTCTTC
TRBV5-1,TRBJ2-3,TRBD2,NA,CASRLAGPTDTQYF,TGCGCCAGTAGGTTAGCGGGCCCCACAGATACGCAGTATTTT
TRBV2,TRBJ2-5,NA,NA,CASTTPGSGVQETQYF,TGTGCCAGCACGACCCCAGGGAGCGGTGTGCAGGAGACCCAGTACTTC
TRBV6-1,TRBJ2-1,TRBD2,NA,CASSGRLAGVYNEQFF,TGTGCCAGCAGTGGGCGACTAGCGGGAGTATACAATGAGCAGTTCTTC
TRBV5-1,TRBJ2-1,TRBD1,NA,CASSLAVAGGADEQFF,TGCGCCAGCAGCTTGGCTGTCGCAGGGGGCGCGGATGAGCAGTTCTTC
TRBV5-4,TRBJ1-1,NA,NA,CASSLTGTVEAFF,TGTGCCAGCAGCTTGACAGGGACCGTCGAAGCTTTCTTT
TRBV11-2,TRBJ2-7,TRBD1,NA,CASSYRPGQGAYEQYF,TGTGCCAGCAGTTACCGACCGGGACAGGGGGCCTACGAGCAGTACTTC
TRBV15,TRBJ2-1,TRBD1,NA,CATSGITGTGYNEQFF,TGTGCCACCAGCGGTATAACAGGGACAGGCTACAATGAGCAGTTCTTC
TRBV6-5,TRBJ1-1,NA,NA,CASRYGGHIEAFF,TGTGCCAGCAGGTACGGGGGTCACATTGAAGCTTTCTTT
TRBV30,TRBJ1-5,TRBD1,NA,CAWSVEWTGDRSNQPQHF,TGTGCCTGGAGTGTAGAATGGACAGGGGATCGGAGCAATCAGCCCCAGCATTTT
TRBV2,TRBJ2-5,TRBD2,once,CASSVLAETQYF,TGTGCCAGCAGTGTACTAGCGGAGACCCAGTACTTC
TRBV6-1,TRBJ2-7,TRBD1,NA,CASRDPGQGTYEQYF,TGTGCCAGCAGGGACCCGGGACAGGGGACCTACGAGCAGTACTTC